The 2 T cell receptor beta chains below come from one sample, sequenced in a study of blood T cell repertoires in COVID-19. Sequencing was performed with immunoSEQ multiplex PCR; in TCRdb, only in-frame clones are kept and a portion is missing. The sample contains about 250,000 clones, over 75% of which appear only once. Material for sequencing was PBMCs or T cells enriched from blood (not recorded which). These receptor sequences come from a woman between 45 and 60 years old with acute COVID-19.

V usage is TRBV6-2 or TRBV6-3 and J usage is TRBJ1-1, with TRBD1 matching over 7 bases. This CDR3 has 12 amino acids. The V and J ends lost 5 bases and 9 bases, in that order; junction bases with no gene match: 6. Germline lookup yields CDR1 MNHEY and CDR2 SVGEGT. As DNA, the CDR3 is TGTGCCAGCAGTCCACAGGGGTGGAAAGCTTTCTTT. Protein: CASSPQGWKAFF.

The chain combines TRBV9 with TRBJ1-2, with 7 positions matching TRBD1. CDR3 length: 16 residues. Germline V gene sequence: CDR1 SGDLS, CDR2 YYNGEE. The trim removed 0 bases at V and 7 bases at J, leaving 12 bases unmatched. The CDR3 DNA follows: TGTGCCAGCAGCGTAGACCTACGACAGGGTTTGGGTGGCTACACCTTC. Its translation: CASSVDLRQGLGGYTF.